The 11 T cell receptor beta chains below were found in one sample sequenced in a study of T cell responses to AZD1222 COVID-19 vaccine. Sequencing was performed with immunoSEQ multiplex PCR; in TCRdb, only in-frame clones are kept and a portion is missing. Here the sample spans fewer than 120,000 clones, approximately 90% being singletons. The sequences come from peripheral blood, collected on day 0 of AZD1222 vaccination. These receptors were collected from an adult in good health.

V gene TRBV6-1 combines with J gene TRBJ2-1; a possible D gene is TRBD1 (6 bases). V was cut by 3 bases and J by 3 bases, with 12 bases left in between. CDR1 is MNHNS, CDR2 SASEGT, per germline. The CDR3 consists of 15 residues. DNA for the CDR3: TGTGCCAGCAGTGAGGTACAGGGCTTCTACAATGAGCAGTTCTTC. This translates into CASSEVQGFYNEQFF.

The rearrangement links TRBV28 to TRBJ1-5, with D tentatively TRBD1 (5 bases). Trimming cost V 7 bases and J 7 bases, with 14 bases left between them. Germline values: CDR1 MDHEN, CDR2 SYDVKM. The length of the CDR3 is 13 residues. This CDR3 reads CASMPRGGQPQHF. The CDR3 region has the DNA TGTGCCAGCATGCCGCGGGGGGGACAGCCCCAGCATTTT. Full variable domain (missing parts from reference TRBV28 and TRBJ1-5): DVKVTQSSRYLVKRTGEKVFLECVQDMDHENMFWYRQDPGLGLRLIYFSYDVKMKEKGDIPEGYSVSREKKERFSLILESASTNQTSMYLCASMPRGGQPQHFGDGTRLSIL.

The CDR3 loop reads CASSLGPRRGAYGYTF. CDR3 nucleotide sequence: TGTGCCAGCAGTTTGGGGCCCCGAAGGGGGGCCTATGGCTACACCTTC. The chain is built from TRBV27 and TRBJ1-2, with D possibly matching TRBD1 (6 bases). The germline V and J ends were trimmed by 3 bases and 4 bases, with 18 bases remaining between them. Germline CDR1 and CDR2: MNHEY and SMNVEV (reference sequence). This CDR3 is built from 16 residues.

V gene TRBV19 combines with J gene TRBJ2-2; D perhaps matches TRBD2 (6 bases). From germline, CDR1 is LNHDA and CDR2 SQIVND (reference sequence). The CDR3 totals 15 residues. Trimming shortened V by 5 bases and J by 4 bases, and 14 bases separated the two germline ends. The CDR3 DNA reads TGTGCCAGTAGTTGGAGGGGTGATGGCACCGGGGAGCTGTTTTTT. It is translated as CASSWRGDGTGELFF.

The chain combines TRBV9 with TRBJ1-5; 10 bases fit TRBD1. Looked up from germline, CDR1 is SGDLS and CDR2 is YYNGEE. The CDR3 contains 16 residues. J lost 0 bases, V lost 0 bases, and 0 bases had no gene match. The CDR3 sequence: CASSVGQGASNQPQHF. The CDR3 DNA follows: TGTGCCAGCAGCGTAGGACAGGGGGCTAGCAATCAGCCCCAGCATTTT.

The rearrangement uses TRBV19 and TRBJ1-5, with 7 bases identical to TRBD1. Germline V CDR1 and CDR2: LNHDA, SQIVND (reference sequence). V trimming: 4 bases; J trimming: 3 bases; junction bases outside the gene matches: 6. The CDR3 is made up of 15 amino acids. The CDR3, as DNA: TGTGCCAGTAGTAGGGCAGGGGGGATCAATCAGCCCCAGCATTTT. Translated: CASSRAGGINQPQHF.

The chain links TRBV7-9 to TRBJ1-5, with TRBD1 as a possible D gene (6 bases). The length of the CDR3 is 13 residues. Germline V CDR1 and CDR2: SEHNR, FQNEAQ (reference sequence). The V and J ends lost 6 bases and 8 bases respectively, with 14 bases between them. CDR3 nucleotides: TGTGCCAGCAGAGGGCAGGGGACGGAGCCCCAGCATTTT. Translation gives CASRGQGTEPQHF. Filled out from reference TRBV7-9 and TRBJ1-5, the complete variable domain reads DTGVSQNPRHKITKRGQNVTFRCDPISEHNRLYWYRQTLGQGPEFLTYFQNEAQLEKSRLLSDRFSAERPKGSFSTLEIQRTEQGDSAMYLCASRGQGTEPQHFGDGTRLSIL.

This clone was observed once. V is TRBV7-8 and J is TRBJ1-2, with D unclear. The germline V gene has CDR1 SGHVS and CDR2 FQNEAQ. The germline V and J ends were trimmed by 5 bases and 6 bases, with 10 bases remaining between them. The CDR3 runs 12 residues. The chain's CDR3 is CASSQLLDGYTF. The CDR3 DNA reads as TGTGCCAGCAGCCAGTTACTGGATGGCTACACCTTC. The full variable domain, in which reference TRBV7-8 and TRBJ1-2 provide the parts outside the CDR3, is GAGVSQSPRYKVAKRGQDVALRCDPISGHVSLFWYQQALGQGPEFLTYFQNEAQLDKSGLPSDRFFAERPEGSVSTLKIQRTQQEDSAVYLCASSQLLDGYTFGSGTRLTVV.

This sequence joins TRBV28 and TRBJ1-1, with D tentatively TRBD1 (5 bases). Per the germline V gene, CDR1 is MDHEN and CDR2 is SYDVKM. Trimming left V 6 bases short and J 3 bases short, with 14 bases between. The CDR3 sequence is 14 residues long. CDR3 residues: CASSPAGGYTEAFF. In DNA, the CDR3 is TGTGCCAGCAGCCCGGCTGGGGGATACACTGAAGCTTTCTTT. Full variable domain (outside the CDR3, taken from reference TRBV28 and TRBJ1-1): DVKVTQSSRYLVKRTGEKVFLECVQDMDHENMFWYRQDPGLGLRLIYFSYDVKMKEKGDIPEGYSVSREKKERFSLILESASTNQTSMYLCASSPAGGYTEAFFGQGTRLTVV.

This sequence joins TRBV6-1 and TRBJ2-7; 13 bases are a match to TRBD2. This CDR3 has 16 residues. Per the germline V gene, CDR1 is MNHNS and CDR2 is SASEGT. Trimming removed 4 bases from V and 3 bases from J; junction bases left unmatched: 6. The DNA of the CDR3 is TGTGCCAGCAGTGGGACTAGCGGGGGCGCCCGCTACGAGCAGTACTTC. This translates into CASSGTSGGARYEQYF.

The gene calls are TRBV3-1 (or the pseudogene TRBV3-2) and TRBJ1-2, with D tentatively TRBD1 (5 bases). Trimming pared 5 bases from V and 5 bases from J, leaving 12 bases between. CDR1 is LGHDT and CDR2 is YNNKEL in the germline V gene (reference sequence). The CDR3 extends over 13 amino acids. CDR3 coding DNA: TGTGCCAGCAGCTACGACAGCCTGTATGGCTACACCTTC. Its translation is CASSYDSLYGYTF.